This TCR beta chain was found in a study of human T cells and chemical hapten exposure. Regarding the study as a whole: The study found expanded TCRs formed significantly more large CDR3 similarity clusters than controls.

Germline CDR1 and CDR2: SGHVS and FNYEAQ. V shed 5 bases and J 0 bases; nucleotides not matched to a gene: 5. The CDR3 spans 15 residues. This clonotype was recorded a few times. Its antigen is unknown. Time point of the sample: pre-sensitization, week 0. Indicated treatment: therapeutic diphenylcyclopropenone sensitization with weekly scalp DPC. Each donor was an alopecia patient between 18 and 70 years of age who qualified for DPC. The library gave individual cDNA molecules unique molecular identifiers. TCRdb reprocessed the RACE reads with MiXCR, giving one entry per CDR3 protein. The sample holds fewer than 140,000 distinct CDR3 sequences; roughly 12% are singletons and the top ten take about 1.6%.

The chain employs TRBV7-6 and TRBJ2-3; the match to TRBD1 covers 7 bases. The source is a woman aged 45 to 65 with alopecia areata. Some clones in this sample may be carry-over from other donors' samples. Here the sequenced sample was whole blood, taken in connection with sensitization to the hapten diphenylcyclopropenone (DPC). CDR3 sequence (DNA): TGTGCCAGCAGCGCTCGACAGGGTAGCACAGATACGCAGTATTTT. Protein product: CASSARQGSTDTQYF. Full variable domain (outside the CDR3, taken from reference TRBV7-6 and TRBJ2-3): GAGVSQSPRYKVTKRGQDVALRCDPISGHVSLYWYRQALGQGPEFLTYFNYEAQQDKSGLPNDRFSAERPEGSISTLTIQRTEQRDSAMYRCASSARQGSTDTQYFGPGTRLTVL.